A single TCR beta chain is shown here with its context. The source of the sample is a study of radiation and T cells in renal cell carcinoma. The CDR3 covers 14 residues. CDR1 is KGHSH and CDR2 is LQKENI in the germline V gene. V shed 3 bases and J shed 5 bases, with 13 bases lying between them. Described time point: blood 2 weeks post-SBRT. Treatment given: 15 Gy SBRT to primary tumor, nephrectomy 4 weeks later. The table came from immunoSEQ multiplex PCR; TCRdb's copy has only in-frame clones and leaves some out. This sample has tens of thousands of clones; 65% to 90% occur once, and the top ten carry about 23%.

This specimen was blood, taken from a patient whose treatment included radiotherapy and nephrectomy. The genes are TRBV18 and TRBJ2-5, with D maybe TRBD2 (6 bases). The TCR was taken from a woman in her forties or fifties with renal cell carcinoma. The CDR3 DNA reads TGTGCCAGCTCACCTGCGGGGAGTTTCGAGACCCAGTACTTC. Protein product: CASSPAGSFETQYF.